This T cell receptor beta chain came from a study of cytomegalovirus exposure and HLA in healthy donors. Study-level results: The classifier was said to identify cytomegalovirus status with high specificity and sensitivity. The CMV antigen specificity of a few CMV-associated chains was confirmed through in vitro analysis. Some TCR beta chains (roughly 160 of them) were listed as cytomegalovirus-associated.

On this clone: Its specificity is not known.

From the approximately 110-subject validation cohort, which was separate from the roughly 670-subject first cohort, the donors were drawn. V lost 1 base, J lost 8 bases, and 21 bases lay in between. CDR1 SGHTA and CDR2 FQGNSA come from the germline V gene. This CDR3 comprises 17 residues. Sequencing used immunoSEQ multiplex PCR; TCRdb keeps in-frame clones, though not all of them. The sample has under 250,000 clones, approximately 90% seen once; the top ten hold 1% to 1.2%. The origin of this receptor is a woman younger than 30 in good health and CMV-seronegative. The specimen was PBMCs. The rearrangement uses TRBV7-2 and TRBJ2-4, with D tentatively TRBD2 (5 bases). The CDR3 spells CASSLVIGSGFFDIQYF. The CDR3 nucleotides are TGTGCCAGCAGCTTAGTAATTGGAAGCGGATTCTTTGACATTCAGTACTTC.